This TCR beta chain was profiled in a study of T cell changes during pregnancy in multiple sclerosis. This CDR3 has 15 amino acids. J was trimmed by 6 bases and V by 0 bases; bases with no gene match: 6. The germline gives CDR1 SGHRS, CDR2 YFSETQ. This clone was detected once. Data came from immunoSEQ multiplex PCR; TCRdb stores just in-frame clones and leaves some out. This repertoire shows roughly 120,000 clones, roughly 92% found once; its top ten account for under 7%. The chain joins TRBV5-1 to TRBJ2-4; TRBD1 matches 7 bases. This clonotype was obtained from a female donor with multiple sclerosis, enrolled in a pregnancy study. This specimen consisted of peripheral blood, obtained before pregnancy. For the CDR3, the DNA is TGCGCCAGCAGCTTGGGACAGGGTTTGAGAAACATTCAGTACTTC. Its translation: CASSLGQGLRNIQYF.